Following are 17 T cell receptor beta chains from one sample sequenced in a study of blood T cell repertoires in COVID-19. TCRdb's table, derived via immunoSEQ multiplex PCR, lists solely in-frame clones and lacks some. Counted here are more than 70,000 clones, about 88% occurring once; the ten biggest clones make up 8.5% to 9.5%. The sequenced sample consisted of peripheral blood. All receptors come from a human donor in a cohort sampled during active COVID-19.

The chain employs TRBV9 and TRBJ2-7; 9 nucleotides align to TRBD1. The CDR3 covers 16 residues. Trimming took 0 bases from V and 6 from J; bases not matched to a gene: 10. CDR1 and CDR2 from the germline V gene are SGDLS and YYNGEE. CDR3 loop: CASSVGPGQGMGEQYF. CDR3 coding DNA: TGTGCCAGCAGCGTAGGGCCGGGACAGGGCATGGGCGAGCAGTACTTC.

Here the CDR3 reads CAWGPPSLWGYTF. CDR3 DNA sequence: TGTGCCTGGGGCCCCCCTTCACTCTGGGGCTACACCTTC. The chain links TRBV30 to TRBJ1-2; D call uncertain. The V and J ends lost 5 bases and 8 bases respectively, with 18 bases between them. Per the germline V gene, CDR1 is GTSNPN and CDR2 is SVGIG (reference sequence). CDR3 length equals 13 residues.

The rearrangement uses TRBV5-4 and TRBJ2-3, with 12 nucleotides matching TRBD2. V lost 4 bases, J lost 11 bases, and 14 bases stayed unmatched. In germline, CDR1 is SGHNT, CDR2 YYREEE (reference sequence). The CDR3 has 16 amino acids. DNA for the CDR3: TGTGCCAGCAGCACCCTAGCGGGAGGGTCTTTCAGCGTGCAGTATTTT. Translating it yields CASSTLAGGSFSVQYF.

This chain joins TRBV5-4 and TRBJ2-1; 7 nucleotides align to TRBD2. Trimming at V came to 5 bases and at J to 0 bases, leaving 2 bases not matched to a gene. The CDR3 extends over 14 amino acids. In germline, CDR1 is SGHNT, CDR2 YYREEE (reference sequence). This CDR3 reads CASRGGSSYNEQFF. The CDR3 DNA sequence: TGTGCCAGCAGGGGCGGGAGCTCCTACAATGAGCAGTTCTTC.

This chain joins TRBV5-1 and TRBJ2-2; a possible D gene is TRBD2 (5 bases). The CDR3 consists of 17 residues. Between the trimmed V and J ends, which lost 0 bases and 6 bases, there was a span of 18 bases. Germline CDR1 SGHRS, CDR2 YFSETQ. In DNA, the CDR3 is TGCGCCAGCAGCTTGGCCGCAGGATTCGAGGGTGCCGGGGAGCTGTTTTTT. Residues: CASSLAAGFEGAGELFF.

The chain recombines TRBV18 with TRBJ1-5; the match to TRBD1 covers 10 bases. Per germline, CDR1 KGHSH and CDR2 LQKENI. V shed 4 bases, J shed 1 base, and the junction held 4 bases outside the gene matches. This CDR3 region has 16 residues. CDR3 loop: CASSRGQGGSNQPQHF. CDR3 sequence (DNA): TGTGCCAGCTCACGAGGACAGGGGGGGAGCAATCAGCCCCAGCATTTT.

The chain recombines TRBV20-1 with TRBJ2-3; D remains unclear. Looked up from germline, CDR1 is DFQATT and CDR2 is SNEGSKA (reference sequence). The CDR3 length is 14 residues. Trimming left V 3 bases short and J 2 bases short, with 12 bases between. This chain's CDR3 is CSASSNSYTDTQYF. The CDR3 nucleotides read TGCAGTGCTAGTAGCAACAGCTACACAGATACGCAGTATTTT.

CDR3 protein: CASGLNIQGLNQPQHF. The CDR3 DNA follows: TGTGCTAGTGGTTTGAACATACAGGGGCTCAATCAGCCCCAGCATTTT. The chain combines TRBV12-5 with TRBJ1-5, with TRBD1 identical over 7 bases. The germline gives CDR1 LGHNT, CDR2 FRNRAP. Trimming removed 2 bases from V and 3 bases from J; junction bases left unmatched: 7. There are 16 residues in the CDR3.

This clone was found once. This chain joins TRBV5-1 and TRBJ2-1; 9 bases agree with TRBD1. V trimming: 4 bases; J trimming: 4 bases; junction bases outside the gene matches: 9. There are 16 residues in the CDR3. The germline V gene has CDR1 SGHRS and CDR2 YFSETQ. The CDR3 sequence is CASSPEPGQGYNEQFF. DNA of the CDR3: TGCGCCAGCAGCCCCGAACCGGGACAGGGATACAATGAGCAGTTCTTC.

The chain combines TRBV12-3 or TRBV12-4 with TRBJ1-1, with TRBD1 identical over 11 bases. V lost 7 bases to trimming and J lost 4 bases; unmatched junction nucleotides: 2. This CDR3 has 13 amino acids. The CDR3 protein is CASTGTGGTEAFF. DNA of the CDR3: TGTGCCAGCACCGGGACAGGGGGCACTGAAGCTTTCTTT.

For the CDR3, the DNA is TGCGCCAGCAGCTGGACGGCGGAGGGCCCTGAAGCTTTCTTT. Translated: CASSWTAEGPEAFF. The chain recombines TRBV5-1 with TRBJ1-1; no firm D call. From germline, CDR1 is SGHRS and CDR2 YFSETQ. Trimming pared 3 bases from V and 6 bases from J, leaving 15 bases between. This CDR3 comprises 14 residues. The entire variable domain, with the rest obtained from reference TRBV5-1 and TRBJ1-1, is as follows: KAGVTQTPRYLIKTRGQQVTLSCSPISGHRSVSWYQQTPGQGLQFLFEYFSETQRNKGNFPGRFSGRQFSNSRSEMNVSTLELGDSALYLCASSWTAEGPEAFFGQGTRLTVV.

The count of this clone is one. This chain connects TRBV27 to TRBJ2-7, with no clear D. The germline CDR1 and CDR2 sequences are MNHEY and SMNVEV (reference sequence). The CDR3 has 16 residues. Between the trimmed V and J ends, which lost 7 bases and 2 bases, there was a span of 21 bases. Here the CDR3 DNA reads TGTGCCAGCAACCCCACATACGGGTTAAGGACCTACGAGCAGTACTTC. This gives the protein CASNPTYGLRTYEQYF.

The chain links TRBV11-2 to TRBJ2-7; 12 bases are shared with TRBD1. The germline V gene encodes CDR1 SGHAT and CDR2 FQNNGV. Trimming removed 0 bases from V and 4 bases from J; junction bases left unmatched: 4. The CDR3 is 16 amino acids. For the CDR3, the DNA is TGTGCCAGCAGCTTAGATCCGGGACAGGGGGCTTACGAGCAGTACTTC. It translates to CASSLDPGQGAYEQYF.

Regarding this clone: The germline gene is not matched at one end of the junction; a read error may be the cause. V gene TRBV5-1 combines with J gene TRBJ2-7, with 8 bases aligning to TRBD1. The CDR3 contains 15 residues. Per the germline V gene, CDR1 is SGHRS and CDR2 is YFSETQ. The CDR3 reads CTSSLGGQGGYEQYF. CDR3 bases: TGCACCAGCAGCTTGGGCGGACAGGGAGGCTACGAGCAGTACTTC.

This rearrangement joins TRBV15 to TRBJ2-2; perhaps TRBD2 as D (6 bases). CDR1 and CDR2 from the germline V gene are LNHNV and YYDKDF (reference sequence). V shed 1 base and J shed 0 bases, with 9 bases lying between them. There are 16 residues in the CDR3. The CDR3 sequence: CATSRGPGANTGELFF. CDR3 DNA sequence: TGTGCCACCAGCAGAGGACCGGGGGCGAACACCGGGGAGCTGTTTTTT.

This clone showed up just once. The chain is built from TRBV2 and TRBJ1-6; 10 positions match TRBD1. Trimming cost V 7 bases and J 0 bases; bases outside gene matches: 12. The CDR3 is made up of 19 amino acids. Germline V gives CDR1 SNHLY, CDR2 FYNNEI. CDR3 sequence: CASTLPGQGPSSYNSPLHF. CDR3 DNA sequence: TGTGCCAGCACCCTTCCGGGACAGGGGCCCAGCTCCTATAATTCACCCCTCCACTTT.

This chain links TRBV27 with TRBJ1-2; no clear D gene. This CDR3 region has 16 residues. Germline V gene data show CDR1 as MNHEY and CDR2 as SMNVEV (reference sequence). Trimming took off 0 bases at V and 4 bases at J, with 15 bases between the two ends. CDR3 loop: CASSLSIERHLYGYTF. CDR3 in DNA: TGTGCCAGCAGTTTATCAATCGAGAGGCACCTCTATGGCTACACCTTC.